The rows below give T cell receptor beta chains drawn from one sample of a study of T cell responses to AZD1222 COVID-19 vaccine. Sequenced by immunoSEQ multiplex PCR; TCRdb stores in-frame clones only, minus some. The sample has about 140,000 clones, roughly 90% seen once. The source was peripheral blood, collected on day 0 of AZD1222 vaccination. These receptors all come from an adult in good health. Each CDR3 is given with its conserved first and last residue. D genes are given only for firm matches. Rows may omit the clone size; those that give it use once, few, many or a size class.

v_gene	abundance	j_gene	d_gene	CDR3aa	CDR3nt
TRBV10-3	NA	TRBJ2-4	NA	CAISDLFGQGENIQYF	TGTGCCATCAGTGACCTCTTCGGACAAGGAGAAAACATTCAGTACTTC
TRBV7-2	NA	TRBJ1-6	NA	CASIPQGSGRGNSPLHF	TGTGCCAGCATCCCCCAGGGGAGTGGCAGAGGAAATTCACCCCTCCACTTT
TRBV9	NA	TRBJ1-6	NA	CASSSQGSPLHF	TGTGCCAGCAGCAGCCAGGGTTCACCCCTCCACTTT
TRBV5-4	NA	TRBJ1-1	NA	CASSLDGRWTEAFF	TGTGCCAGCAGCTTGGATGGCAGATGGACTGAAGCTTTCTTT
TRBV5-1	NA	TRBJ1-1	NA	CASSSLGGRNTEAFF	TGCGCCAGCAGCTCGCTTGGGGGCCGGAACACTGAAGCTTTCTTT
TRBV7-9	once	TRBJ1-1	TRBD1	CASSIRQGATEAFF	TGTGCCAGCAGCATACGACAGGGTGCCACTGAAGCTTTCTTT
TRBV11-2	NA	TRBJ2-1	NA	CASSQVGNEQFF	TGTGCCAGCAGCCAAGTGGGAAATGAGCAGTTCTTC
TRBV5-6	NA	TRBJ2-1	NA	CASSESWSAHTNEQFF	TGTGCCAGCAGCGAGTCGTGGTCGGCACACACCAATGAGCAGTTCTTC
TRBV7-2	NA	TRBJ1-2	TRBD1	CASSSGTGVGGYTF	TGTGCCAGCAGCTCTGGGACAGGTGTTGGTGGCTACACCTTC
TRBV6-2/TRBV6-3	NA	TRBJ1-2	NA	CASSPPFRQNTF	TGTGCCAGCAGTCCCCCCTTCAGGCAGAATACCTTC
TRBV2	NA	TRBJ1-2	TRBD1	CASSVVQGTNYGYTF	TGTGCCAGCAGTGTAGTACAGGGGACCAACTATGGCTACACCTTC
TRBV6-2/TRBV6-3	NA	TRBJ2-7	TRBD1	CASSYPDRAYEQYF	TGTGCCAGCAGTTACCCGGACAGGGCCTACGAGCAGTACTTC
TRBV2	NA	TRBJ1-2	NA	CASSKGGGGNYGYTF	TGTGCCAGCAGCAAAGGAGGGGGGGGTAACTATGGCTACACCTTC
TRBV19	NA	TRBJ1-2	NA	CASSSNRDGNYGYTF	TGTGCCAGTAGTTCAAACAGGGACGGGAACTATGGCTACACCTTC
TRBV4-2	NA	TRBJ1-2	NA	CASSQDTDTRYGYTF	TGTGCCAGCAGCCAAGATACGGATACCCGATATGGCTACACCTTC
TRBV10-1	NA	TRBJ1-2	NA	CASEQGSPPYGYTF	TGCGCCAGTGAACAGGGCTCCCCACCCTATGGCTACACCTTC
TRBV19	NA	TRBJ2-2	NA	CASSPSFGYPGELFF	TGTGCCAGTAGTCCGTCTTTTGGATATCCCGGGGAGCTGTTTTTT
TRBV7-2	few	TRBJ1-5	NA	CASSLDVMGGNQPQHF	TGTGCCAGCAGCTTAGACGTCATGGGGGGCAATCAGCCCCAGCATTTT
TRBV30	NA	TRBJ2-7	TRBD2	CAGSGSGLVVYEQYF	TGTGCCGGGAGCGGTAGTGGACTAGTTGTTTACGAGCAGTACTTC
TRBV28	NA	TRBJ2-2	TRBD2	CASSLPGGPSGELFF	TGTGCCAGCAGTTTACCGGGAGGGCCTAGCGGGGAGCTGTTTTTT
TRBV4-1	NA	TRBJ2-5	TRBD2	CASSQEGLAAQETQYF	TGCGCCAGCAGCCAAGAGGGACTAGCGGCACAAGAGACCCAGTACTTC
TRBV6-1	once	TRBJ1-1	NA	CASSEGGLVNTEAFF	TGTGCCAGCAGTGAAGGTGGACTAGTGAACACTGAAGCTTTCTTT
TRBV30	NA	TRBJ2-1	NA	CAWSTRGGAEQFF	TGTGCCTGGTCCACTAGGGGGGGGGCTGAGCAGTTCTTC
TRBV27	NA	TRBJ1-5	NA	CASSPRPGSSNQPQHF	TGTGCCAGCAGTCCCCGTCCAGGGTCGAGCAATCAGCCCCAGCATTTT
TRBV27	NA	TRBJ1-1	NA	CASRALGGEAFF	TGTGCCAGCAGGGCTCTGGGAGGTGAAGCTTTCTTT
TRBV7-2	NA	TRBJ2-1	TRBD2	CASSYFTSGNNEQFF	TGTGCCAGCAGCTATTTCACTAGCGGGAACAATGAGCAGTTCTTC
TRBV28	once	TRBJ2-7	TRBD1	CASSPSGTGGYEQYF	TGTGCCAGCAGTCCTTCCGGGACAGGGGGTTACGAGCAGTACTTC
TRBV5-1	NA	TRBJ2-3	TRBD1	CASSEDQGATQYF	TGCGCCAGCAGCGAAGATCAGGGGGCAACGCAGTATTTT
TRBV5-1	once	TRBJ1-6	NA	CASSLEGYNSPLHF	TGCGCCAGCAGCTTGGAGGGGTATAATTCACCCCTCCACTTT
TRBV5-1	once	TRBJ2-5	NA	CASSFLRGQETQYF	TGCGCCAGCAGCTTCCTGCGGGGCCAAGAGACCCAGTACTTC
TRBV7-9	NA	TRBJ1-2	TRBD1	CASSPGQGGYGYTF	TGTGCCAGCAGCCCGGGACAGGGAGGCTATGGCTACACCTTC
TRBV24-1	NA	TRBJ1-5	NA	CATSASGPSYSNQPQHF	TGTGCCACCAGTGCCTCCGGGCCATCGTATAGCAATCAGCCCCAGCATTTT
TRBV6-5	NA	TRBJ1-1	NA	CASSYRVNTEAFF	TGTGCCAGCAGTTACAGAGTGAACACTGAAGCTTTCTTT
TRBV28	NA	TRBJ2-7	NA	CASSLAPGRSSSYEQYF	TGTGCCAGCAGTTTAGCCCCGGGGCGGTCAAGCTCCTACGAGCAGTACTTC
TRBV5-1	NA	TRBJ1-2	NA	CASSFGSTVNDYGYTF	TGCGCCAGCAGCTTTGGTAGTACGGTAAATGACTATGGCTACACCTTC
TRBV6-2/TRBV6-3	NA	TRBJ1-3	TRBD1	CASSSPGQSLGNTIYF	TGTGCCAGCAGTAGTCCGGGACAGTCACTTGGAAACACCATATATTTT
TRBV2	NA	TRBJ1-5	NA	CASSEALRPTGPQHF	TGTGCCAGCAGTGAAGCTCTAAGACCTACTGGGCCCCAGCATTTT
TRBV20-1	NA	TRBJ1-1	NA	CSAQGTEAFF	TGCAGTGCCCAGGGCACTGAAGCTTTCTTT
TRBV3-1/TRBV3-2	NA	TRBJ1-1	NA	CASTYRDGAEAFF	TGTGCCAGCACTTATCGGGACGGCGCTGAAGCTTTCTTT
TRBV25-1	once	TRBJ1-1	NA	CASSTRGTEAFF	TGTGCCAGCAGTACTCGGGGGACTGAAGCTTTCTTT
TRBV13	NA	TRBJ2-1	NA	CASSVDWDNEQFF	TGTGCCAGCAGCGTTGACTGGGACAATGAGCAGTTCTTC
TRBV6-6	NA	TRBJ1-4	NA	CASSYSDSDSEKLFF	TGTGCCAGCAGTTACTCGGACTCGGATAGTGAAAAACTGTTTTTT
TRBV5-1	NA	TRBJ2-6	NA	CASSLDVLSGANVLTF	TGCGCCAGCAGCTTGGATGTCCTCTCTGGGGCCAACGTCCTGACTTTC
TRBV12-5	NA	TRBJ2-3	NA	CASGLDTSLPSYF	TGTGCTAGTGGTTTGGATACTAGCCTCCCATCCTATTTT
TRBV2	NA	TRBJ1-3	NA	CASSVGGNTIYF	TGTGCCAGCAGTGTTGGTGGAAACACCATATATTTT
TRBV18	few	TRBJ1-5	TRBD1	CASSPNRGHQPQHF	TGTGCCAGCTCACCAAACAGGGGGCACCAGCCCCAGCATTTT
TRBV15	few	TRBJ2-7	NA	CATSRAGTRPSANHYEQYF	TGTGCCACCAGCAGAGCCGGGACAAGGCCCTCCGCCAACCACTACGAGCAGTACTTC
TRBV6-5	NA	TRBJ2-7	TRBD2	CASRGSGGGYEQYF	TGTGCCAGCAGAGGTAGCGGGGGAGGTTACGAGCAGTACTTC
TRBV27	NA	TRBJ2-1	NA	CASSLSSPNQDEQFF	TGTGCCAGCAGTTTATCTAGCCCGAATCAGGATGAGCAGTTCTTC
TRBV7-3	NA	TRBJ1-1	TRBD1	CASSLRTGHTEAFF	TGTGCCAGCAGCCTGCGGACAGGGCACACTGAAGCTTTCTTT
TRBV2	NA	TRBJ2-2	NA	CASSRDQRTGELFF	TGTGCCAGCAGTAGGGATCAAAGAACCGGGGAGCTGTTTTTT